This T cell receptor (beta chain) was recovered during a study of T cells after posttransplantation cyclophosphamide. Broader study findings: Later post-transplant blood repertoires were often dominated by donor CD8+ memory clones.

Produced via immunoSEQ multiplex PCR; TCRdb's table is partial and in-frame only. In the table there are 25,000 to 30,000 clones, about nine tenths of which are singletons. Germline CDR1 reads SGHAT; CDR2 reads FQNNGV. The CDR3 runs to 13 residues. V was pared by 2 bases and J by 2 bases, with 6 bases between. About this clone: Its specificity is unknown.

V usage is TRBV11-2 and J usage is TRBJ2-5; D call uncertain. Sample: PBMCs. The clonotype originates from a man aged 50 to 60. The CDR3 coding sequence is TGTGCCAGCAGCTTATCCCATCAAGAGACCCAGTACTTC. Translated, it gives CASSLSHQETQYF.